Shown below are 2 T cell receptor beta chains from a single sample sequenced in a study of vaccination and CD4 T cells after COVID-19. No antigen is known for these receptors. Treatment meaning: roughly 10-day PBMC culture with coronavirus spike peptide pools or control peptides (ViraFEST assay). Oncomine TCR Beta short-read sequencing was applied to DNA from cultured CD4+ T cells. TCRdb used MiXCR to reprocess the PCR reads, holding one entry per CDR3 protein. The table records approximately 17,000 distinct CDR3 sequences, roughly 50% of them present only once. Sequencing input: CD4+ T cells from blood, cultured in vitro. The receptors were gathered from a human donor who had recovered from COVID-19.

The chain uses TRBV10-3 and TRBJ1-5; D unclear. This CDR3 is 13 amino acids long. Germline V gene data show CDR1 as ENHRY and CDR2 as SYGVKD. Trimming took 6 bases from V and 3 from J, leaving 9 bases between them. Here the CDR3 DNA reads TGTGCCATCAGGGACGGCCTCAATCAGCCCCAGCATTTT. Protein sequence: CAIRDGLNQPQHF.

J is TRBJ2-5 and V is TRBV30, with D unresolved. CDR3 size: 12 residues. Trimming stripped 0 bases from V and 5 bases from J, with 7 bases between. Per germline, CDR1 GTSNPN and CDR2 SVGIG (reference sequence). CDR3 nucleotide sequence: TGTGCCTGGAGTGTCCCGGAGGAGACCCAGTACTTC. Translating gives CAWSVPEETQYF.